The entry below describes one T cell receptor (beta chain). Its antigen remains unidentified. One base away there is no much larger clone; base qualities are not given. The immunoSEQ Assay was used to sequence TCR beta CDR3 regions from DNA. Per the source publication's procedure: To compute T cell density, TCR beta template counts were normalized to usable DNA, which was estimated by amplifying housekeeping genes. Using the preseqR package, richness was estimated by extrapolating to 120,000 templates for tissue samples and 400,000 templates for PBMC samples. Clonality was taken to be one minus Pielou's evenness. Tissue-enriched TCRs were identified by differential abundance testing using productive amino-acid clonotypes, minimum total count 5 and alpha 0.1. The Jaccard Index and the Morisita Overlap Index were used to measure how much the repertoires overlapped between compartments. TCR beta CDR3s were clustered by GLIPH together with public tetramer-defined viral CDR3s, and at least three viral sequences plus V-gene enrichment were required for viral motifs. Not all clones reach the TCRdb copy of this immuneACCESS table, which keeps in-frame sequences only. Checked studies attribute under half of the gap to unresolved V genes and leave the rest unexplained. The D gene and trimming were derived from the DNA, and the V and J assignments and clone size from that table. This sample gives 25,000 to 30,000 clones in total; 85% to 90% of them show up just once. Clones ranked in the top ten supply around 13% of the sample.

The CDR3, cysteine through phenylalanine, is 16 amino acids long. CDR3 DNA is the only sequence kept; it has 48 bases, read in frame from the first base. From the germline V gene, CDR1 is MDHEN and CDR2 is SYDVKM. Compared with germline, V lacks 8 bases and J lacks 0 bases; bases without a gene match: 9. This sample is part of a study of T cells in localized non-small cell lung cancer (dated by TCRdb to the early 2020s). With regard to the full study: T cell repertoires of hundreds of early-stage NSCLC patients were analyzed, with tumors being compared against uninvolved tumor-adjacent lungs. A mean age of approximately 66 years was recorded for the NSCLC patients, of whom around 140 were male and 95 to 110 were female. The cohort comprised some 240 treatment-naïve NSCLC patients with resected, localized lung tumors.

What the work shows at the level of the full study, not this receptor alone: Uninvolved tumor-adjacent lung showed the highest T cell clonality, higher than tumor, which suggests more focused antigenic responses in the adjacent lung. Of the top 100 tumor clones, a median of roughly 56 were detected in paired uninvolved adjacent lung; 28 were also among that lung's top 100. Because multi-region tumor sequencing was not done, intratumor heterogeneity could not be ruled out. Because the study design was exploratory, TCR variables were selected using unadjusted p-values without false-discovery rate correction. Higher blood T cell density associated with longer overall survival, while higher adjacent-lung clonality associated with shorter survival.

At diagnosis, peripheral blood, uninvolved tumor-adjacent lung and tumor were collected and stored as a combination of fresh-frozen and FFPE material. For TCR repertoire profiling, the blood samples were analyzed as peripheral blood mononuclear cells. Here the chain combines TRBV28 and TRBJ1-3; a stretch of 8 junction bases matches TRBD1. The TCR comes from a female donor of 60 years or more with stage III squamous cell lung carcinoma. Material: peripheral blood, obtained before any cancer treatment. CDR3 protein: CASGRTGSGSGNTIYF. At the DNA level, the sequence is TGTGCCAGCGGGAGGACAGGGTCGGGCTCTGGAAACACCATATATTTT.